What follows are 19 T cell receptor beta chains derived from one specimen sequenced in a study of immune evolution from preneoplasia to lung adenocarcinoma. Clones were read by immunoSEQ multiplex PCR, and TCRdb kept only the in-frame ones, dropping some. The top ten hold around 4% of the sample, which has thousands of clones, roughly 83% seen once. What was sequenced was FFPE adjacent normal lung tissue. The source is a person aged 70 to 85 with lung adenocarcinoma.

This chain uses TRBV28 with TRBJ1-2; D gene ambiguous. The CDR3 has 12 residues. Deletions cut 7 bases from V and 5 bases from J, with 11 bases between. In germline, CDR1 is MDHEN, CDR2 SYDVKM. This chain's CDR3 is CASTSDKYGYTF. The DNA of the CDR3 is TGTGCCAGCACCTCGGATAAATATGGCTACACCTTC.

This chain joins TRBV4-1 and TRBJ1-2; maybe TRBD1 (6 bases). V lost 3 bases, J lost 3 bases, and 14 bases lay in between. Looked up from germline, CDR1 is MGHRA and CDR2 is YSYEKL. The CDR3 has 15 residues. This CDR3 is CASSHWGRGDYGYTF. The CDR3 nucleotides read TGCGCCAGCAGCCACTGGGGGCGTGGAGACTATGGCTACACCTTC.

With respect to this clone: Other DNA sequences in the same sample also yield this CDR3. This chain links TRBV11-3 with TRBJ1-4; possible D gene TRBD1, 6 bases. Germline-derived CDR1 and CDR2 are SGHNT and YENEEA. The CDR3 loop spans 15 amino acids. V was shortened by 1 base and J by 5 bases, with 11 bases between the two germline ends. The CDR3 region is CASSLGGGSNEKLFF. The CDR3 coding sequence is TGTGCCAGCAGCTTAGGGGGGGGCTCCAATGAAAAACTGTTTTTT.

The V gene is TRBV4-2, the J gene TRBJ1-2, with 10 bases aligning to TRBD1. The CDR3 has 15 residues. The junction had 7 bases not matched to a gene; V was cut back by 5 bases and J by 4 bases. The germline CDR1 and CDR2 sequences are LGHNA and YNFKEQ. The CDR3 region is CASSTRQGAFYGYTF. Written as DNA, the CDR3 is TGTGCCAGCAGCACACGACAGGGGGCTTTCTATGGCTACACCTTC.

J is TRBJ1-3 and V is TRBV28; D perhaps matches TRBD1 (5 bases). Trimming took off 3 bases at V and 7 bases at J, with 10 bases between the two ends. Germline lookup yields CDR1 MDHEN and CDR2 SYDVKM. The CDR3 consists of 13 residues. Here the CDR3 reads CASSFGQGNTIYF. The CDR3 DNA sequence: TGTGCCAGCAGTTTTGGGCAGGGCAACACCATATATTTT. Based on the CDR3 plus reference TRBV28 and TRBJ1-3, the full variable domain is DVKVTQSSRYLVKRTGEKVFLECVQDMDHENMFWYRQDPGLGLRLIYFSYDVKMKEKGDIPEGYSVSREKKERFSLILESASTNQTSMYLCASSFGQGNTIYFGEGSWLTVV.

The chain is built from TRBV28 and TRBJ2-7, with 15 bases that match TRBD2. Germline V gene data show CDR1 as MDHEN and CDR2 as SYDVKM. V gave up 6 bases and J gave up 0 bases; unmatched junction bases: 6. The CDR3 extends over 17 amino acids. This CDR3 reads CASSNGLAGGPSYEQYF. The CDR3 DNA is TGTGCCAGCAGCAACGGACTAGCGGGAGGGCCCTCCTACGAGCAGTACTTC.

The chain is built from TRBV5-8 and TRBJ1-6; the D gene is possibly TRBD1 (5 bases). In germline, CDR1 is SGHTS, CDR2 YDEGEE. Trimming left V 2 bases short and J 6 bases short, with 9 bases between. The CDR3 loop spans 14 amino acids. The CDR3 coding sequence is TGTGCCAGCAGCTTTTACGGGGCTAATTCACCCCTCCACTTT. The encoded protein is CASSFYGANSPLHF.

This chain joins TRBV5-5 and TRBJ2-7, with D unresolved. Germline loops: CDR1 SGHKS, CDR2 YYEKEE (reference sequence). Trimming removed 4 bases at V and 5 bases at J, with 13 bases between. The CDR3 is made up of 13 amino acids. The CDR3 nucleotides read TGTGCCAGCAGCCCTCTCGGATCCCACGAGCAGTACTTC. It translates to CASSPLGSHEQYF.

The V gene is TRBV4-2, the J gene TRBJ2-4, with D perhaps matching TRBD2 (5 bases). The CDR3 sequence is 15 residues long. From germline, CDR1 is LGHNA and CDR2 YNFKEQ. Trimming removed 0 bases at V and 8 bases at J, with 14 bases between. This CDR3 reads CASSQDGLPSDIQYF. For the CDR3, the DNA is TGTGCCAGCAGCCAAGACGGACTCCCGAGTGACATTCAGTACTTC.

The rearrangement links TRBV11-2 to TRBJ2-1; TRBD1 matches 8 bases. After removal of 3 bases from V and 5 bases from J, the junction contained 6 bases not matched to a gene. CDR3 length equals 15 residues. Germline V CDR1 and CDR2: SGHAT, FQNNGV. CDR3 bases: TGTGCCAGCAGCTTCAACCGGGACAGGAACAATGAGCAGTTCTTC. It translates to CASSFNRDRNNEQFF.

The V call is TRBV21-1, the J call TRBJ1-2; the D segment call TRBD1 is taken from the table without a DNA check. TRBV21-1 is a listed pseudogene. This CDR3 region has 14 residues. This CDR3 is CASSPYQGDYGYTF. For the CDR3, the DNA is TGTGCCAGCAGCCCCTACCAGGGGGACTATGGCTACACCTTC.

The V call is TRBV19, the J call TRBJ2-3; 9 bases are shared with TRBD2. The germline V gene encodes CDR1 LNHDA and CDR2 SQIVND (reference sequence). The J segment lost 6 bases and the V segment lost 7 bases, leaving 11 bases of the junction unmatched. The CDR3 length is 15 residues. The CDR3 loop is CASTISGRNGDTQYF. In DNA, the CDR3 is TGTGCCAGTACGATAAGCGGGAGGAATGGGGATACGCAGTATTTT.

The gene calls are TRBV5-1 and TRBJ2-5; 7 positions match TRBD2. CDR3 length: 15 residues. Germline values: CDR1 SGHRS, CDR2 YFSETQ. The ends lost 4 bases at V and 0 bases at J; junction bases unmatched: 6. In DNA, the CDR3 is TGCGCCAGCAGCGAGCGGGGAAAATACCAAGAGACCCAGTACTTC. It is translated as CASSERGKYQETQYF. Together with reference TRBV5-1 and TRBJ2-5, the CDR3 gives the full variable domain: KAGVTQTPRYLIKTRGQQVTLSCSPISGHRSVSWYQQTPGQGLQFLFEYFSETQRNKGNFPGRFSGRQFSNSRSEMNVSTLELGDSALYLCASSERGKYQETQYFGPGTRLLVL.

The V call is TRBV18, the J call TRBJ2-5; TRBD1 matches 9 bases. The CDR3 sequence is 15 residues long. Germline CDR1 reads KGHSH; CDR2 reads LQKENI. V lost 1 base, J lost 5 bases, and 5 bases stayed unmatched. CDR3 sequence: CASSPRNRGLETQYF. In nucleotides, the CDR3 is TGTGCCAGCTCACCACGAAACAGGGGGCTGGAGACCCAGTACTTC.

V usage is TRBV5-6 and J usage is TRBJ1-1; possibly TRBD1 for D (6 bases). The CDR3 is made up of 15 amino acids. Germline assignment: CDR1 SGHDT and CDR2 YYEEEE. Deletions cut 4 bases from V and 1 base from J, with 14 bases between. CDR3 DNA sequence: TGTGCCAGCAGCCCGAACAGGGTTACGAACACTGAAGCTTTCTTT. Protein sequence: CASSPNRVTNTEAFF.

The chain carries TRBV30 and TRBJ2-7, with a tentative D call TRBD1 (6 bases). Trimming cost V 3 bases and J 7 bases, with 22 bases left between them. CDR3 length: 15 amino acids. Looked up from germline, CDR1 is GTSNPN and CDR2 is SVGIG (reference sequence). CDR3 sequence reads: CAWRHTGTTFAEQYF. The CDR3 DNA reads TGTGCCTGGAGACACACCGGGACAACTTTTGCAGAGCAGTACTTC.

The rearrangement uses TRBV30 and TRBJ2-7, with D possibly TRBD2 on 6 matching bases. There are 12 residues in the CDR3. Trimming took off 3 bases at V and 5 bases at J, with 11 bases between the two ends. Germline values: CDR1 GTSNPN, CDR2 SVGIG (reference sequence). The CDR3 region is CAWRFSGHEQYF. The CDR3 coding sequence is TGTGCCTGGAGGTTTAGCGGCCACGAGCAGTACTTC.

The chain carries TRBV1 and TRBJ1-4; TRBD1, as called in the table, went unchecked against the DNA. TRBV1 is a documented pseudogene. The CDR3 has 16 amino acids. The CDR3 DNA reads TGCACCAGCAGCCAAGACGTGCGACAGGGGTATGAAAAACTGTTTTTT. Protein: CTSSQDVRQGYEKLFF.

J is TRBJ1-6 and V is TRBV2, with D uncertain. The CDR3 has 16 residues. Germline CDR1 is SNHLY and CDR2 is FYNNEI. Trimming took off 4 bases at V and 9 bases at J, with 19 bases between the two ends. The CDR3 bases are TGTGCCAGCAGTGGTAGAGAGGCGACCCTTGGTTCACCCCTCCACTTT. Translation gives CASSGREATLGSPLHF.